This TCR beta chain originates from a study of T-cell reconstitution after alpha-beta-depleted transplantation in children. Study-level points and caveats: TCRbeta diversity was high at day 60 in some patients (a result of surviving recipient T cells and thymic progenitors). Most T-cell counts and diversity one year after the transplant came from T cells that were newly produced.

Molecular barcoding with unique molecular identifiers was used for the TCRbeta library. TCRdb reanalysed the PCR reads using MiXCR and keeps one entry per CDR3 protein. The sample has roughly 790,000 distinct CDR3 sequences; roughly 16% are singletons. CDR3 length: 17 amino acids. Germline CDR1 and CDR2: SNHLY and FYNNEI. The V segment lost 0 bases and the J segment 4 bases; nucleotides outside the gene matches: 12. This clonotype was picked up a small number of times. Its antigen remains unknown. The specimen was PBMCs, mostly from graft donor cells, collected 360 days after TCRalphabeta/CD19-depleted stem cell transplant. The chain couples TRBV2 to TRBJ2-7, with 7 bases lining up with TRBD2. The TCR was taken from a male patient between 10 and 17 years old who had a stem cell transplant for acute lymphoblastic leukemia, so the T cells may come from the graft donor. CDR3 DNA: TGTGCCAGCAGTGAAGCGCTGGGGGGGTATTTTCAATACGAGCAGTACTTC. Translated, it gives CASSEALGGYFQYEQYF.